This T cell receptor (beta chain) was identified in a study of Ad26.COV2.S vaccination and SARS-CoV-2 variants. Broader study findings: In vaccinated individuals, spike-specific CD8+ and CD4+ T cell responses reportedly displayed substantial breadth. Similar non-spike TCR breadth was seen in vaccine and placebo recipients.

About this clone: As yet, its antigen is unknown.

V dropped 3 bases and J dropped 2 bases, with 15 bases sitting between them. Looked up from germline, CDR1 is SGHNT and CDR2 is YYREEE (reference sequence). This CDR3 contains 16 residues. Repertoires were generated with immunoSEQ multiplex PCR, while TCRdb's copy carries only in-frame clones and drops some. The repertoire consists of about 350,000 clones, with about 92% occurring once and the leading ten covering 3.9%. The clonotype originates from a human donor who had recovered from COVID-19. The sample in question was peripheral blood, obtained after recovery from COVID-19. The rearrangement links TRBV5-4 to TRBJ2-1, with D unresolved. The CDR3 loop is CASSSPASDAYNEQFF. Written as DNA, the CDR3 is TGTGCCAGCAGCTCCCCGGCGAGCGATGCCTACAATGAGCAGTTCTTC.